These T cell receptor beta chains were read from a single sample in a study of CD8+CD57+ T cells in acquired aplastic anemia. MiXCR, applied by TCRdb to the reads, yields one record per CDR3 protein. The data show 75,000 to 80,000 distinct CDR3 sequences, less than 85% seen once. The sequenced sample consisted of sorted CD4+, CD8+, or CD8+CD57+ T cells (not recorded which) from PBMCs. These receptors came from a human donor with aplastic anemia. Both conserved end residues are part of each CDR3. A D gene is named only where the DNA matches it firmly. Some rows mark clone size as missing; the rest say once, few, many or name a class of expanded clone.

CDR3: CASSQGTGGVRTEAFF
DNA: TGTGCCAGCAGCCAAGGGACAGGGGGCGTGAGGACTGAAGCTTTCTTT
D: TRBD1
size: NA
J: TRBJ1-1
V: TRBV7-8

CDR3: CSVAERNEKLFF
DNA: TGCAGCGTTGCGGAGCGTAATGAAAAACTGTTTTTT
D: NA
size: NA
J: TRBJ1-4
V: TRBV29-1

CDR3: CASTGGATEAFF
DNA: TGTGCCAGCACGGGGGGGGCCACTGAAGCTTTCTTT
D: NA
size: NA
J: TRBJ1-1
V: TRBV2

CDR3: CASRGYRVAAETQYF
DNA: TGCGCCAGCAGGGGATACAGGGTTGCGGCGGAGACCCAGTACTTC
D: NA
size: NA
J: TRBJ2-5
V: TRBV10-1

CDR3: CASHNRGLNQPQHF
DNA: TGTGCCAGCCACAACAGGGGCCTAAATCAGCCCCAGCATTTT
D: TRBD1
size: NA
J: TRBJ1-5
V: TRBV19

CDR3: CASSLTGKRDGYTF
DNA: TGTGCCAGCAGCTTAACAGGGAAGAGGGATGGCTACACCTTC
D: NA
size: NA
J: TRBJ1-2
V: TRBV7-8

CDR3: CSARDSGDYTGELFF
DNA: TGCAGTGCTAGAGACAGCGGTGACTACACCGGGGAGCTGTTTTTT
D: NA
size: NA
J: TRBJ2-2
V: TRBV20-1

CDR3: CASSQDYEQYF
DNA: TGTGCCAGCAGCCAAGATTACGAGCAGTACTTC
D: NA
size: many
J: TRBJ2-7
V: TRBV14

CDR3: CASSMGGEAFF
DNA: TGCGCCAGCAGTATGGGGGGTGAAGCTTTCTTT
D: NA
size: NA
J: TRBJ1-1
V: TRBV10-2

CDR3: CSAYDLSGNTIYF
DNA: TGCAGTGCTTACGACTTGTCCGGGAACACCATATATTTT
D: NA
size: NA
J: TRBJ1-3
V: TRBV20-1

CDR3: CSAEGQHNTEAFF
DNA: TGCAGTGCTGAAGGACAGCATAACACTGAAGCTTTCTTT
D: NA
size: many
J: TRBJ1-1
V: TRBV20-1

CDR3: CATSRDPGRGYSPLHF
DNA: TGTGCCACCAGCAGAGATCCGGGACGGGGATATTCACCCCTCCACTTT
D: NA
size: NA
J: TRBJ1-6
V: TRBV15

CDR3: CASSPAGTAASYGYTF
DNA: TGTGCCAGCAGCCCCGCCGGGACAGCCGCTAGCTATGGCTACACCTTC
D: TRBD1
size: NA
J: TRBJ1-2
V: TRBV11-1

CDR3: CASRQEANTEAFF
DNA: TGTGCCAGCAGACAGGAAGCCAACACTGAAGCTTTCTTT
D: NA
size: once
J: TRBJ1-1
V: TRBV2

CDR3: CASSETGGENSPLHF
DNA: TGTGCCAGCAGTGAAACAGGGGGCGAAAATTCACCCCTCCACTTT
D: TRBD1
size: once
J: TRBJ1-6
V: TRBV2

CDR3: CASRQAGGTETQYF
DNA: TGTGCCAGTAGGCAAGCGGGAGGGACAGAGACCCAGTACTTC
D: TRBD2
size: NA
J: TRBJ2-5
V: TRBV19

CDR3: CSARRQSYEQYF
DNA: TGCAGTGCTAGGCGACAGAGTTACGAGCAGTACTTC
D: NA
size: NA
J: TRBJ2-7
V: TRBV20-1

CDR3: CASSPSTGRYGYTF
DNA: TGTGCCAGCAGCCCCAGCACGGGAAGGTATGGCTACACCTTC
D: NA
size: few
J: TRBJ1-2
V: TRBV7-2

CDR3: CSAIKGAYEQYF
DNA: TGCAGTGCCATCAAAGGGGCCTACGAGCAGTACTTC
D: NA
size: NA
J: TRBJ2-7
V: TRBV20-1

CDR3: CASSQTAGEYYEQYF
DNA: TGCGCCAGCAGCCAGACCGCGGGGGAGTACTACGAGCAGTACTTC
D: TRBD2
size: NA
J: TRBJ2-7
V: TRBV4-1

CDR3: CASSARQGALEAFF
DNA: TGTGCCAGCAGTGCGAGACAGGGAGCTCTTGAAGCTTTCTTT
D: TRBD1
size: NA
J: TRBJ1-1
V: TRBV2

CDR3: CASGGTSGSSYEQYF
DNA: TGCGCCAGCGGGGGGACTAGCGGGAGCTCCTACGAGCAGTACTTC
D: TRBD2
size: NA
J: TRBJ2-7
V: TRBV10-2

CDR3: CSARGGHVF
DNA: TGCAGTGCTAGAGGAGGACACGTCTTT
D: NA
size: NA
J: TRBJ1-1
V: TRBV20-1

CDR3: CASSPRVRDEQYF
DNA: TGTGCCAGCAGCCCCAGGGTAAGGGACGAGCAGTACTTC
D: NA
size: once
J: TRBJ2-7
V: TRBV11-1